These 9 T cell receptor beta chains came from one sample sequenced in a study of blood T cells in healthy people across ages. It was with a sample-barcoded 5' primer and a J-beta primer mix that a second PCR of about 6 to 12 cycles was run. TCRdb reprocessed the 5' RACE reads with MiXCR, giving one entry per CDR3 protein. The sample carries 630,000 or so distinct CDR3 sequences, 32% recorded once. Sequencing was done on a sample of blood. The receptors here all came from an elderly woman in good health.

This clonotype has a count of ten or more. The CDR3 bases are TGTGCCACGGCAGGGGGCGCGGGGTATGGCTACACCTTC. Amino acids: CATAGGAGYGYTF. V gene TRBV27 combines with J gene TRBJ1-2; TRBD1 matches 8 bases. Germline V CDR1 and CDR2: MNHEY, SMNVEV (reference sequence). The CDR3 is made up of 13 amino acids. The V gene end was trimmed by 10 bases and the J gene end by 5 bases; junction bases not matched to a gene: 9.

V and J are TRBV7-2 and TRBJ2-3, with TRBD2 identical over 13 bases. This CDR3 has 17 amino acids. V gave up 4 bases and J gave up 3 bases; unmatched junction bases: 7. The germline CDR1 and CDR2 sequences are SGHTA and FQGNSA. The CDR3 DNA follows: TGTGCCAGCAGCTCGGGACTAGCGGGGTATAGTACAGATACGCAGTATTTT. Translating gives CASSSGLAGYSTDTQYF.

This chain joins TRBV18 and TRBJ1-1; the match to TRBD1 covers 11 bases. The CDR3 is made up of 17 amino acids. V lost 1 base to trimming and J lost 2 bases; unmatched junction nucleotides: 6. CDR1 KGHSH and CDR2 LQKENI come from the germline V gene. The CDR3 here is CASSPRGTGGANTEAFF. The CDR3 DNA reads TGTGCCAGCTCACCACGGGGGACAGGGGGGGCAAACACTGAAGCTTTCTTT.

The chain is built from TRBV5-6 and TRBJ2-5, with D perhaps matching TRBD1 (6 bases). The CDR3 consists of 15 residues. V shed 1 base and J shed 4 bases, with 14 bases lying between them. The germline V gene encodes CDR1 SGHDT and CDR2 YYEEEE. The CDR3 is CASSLTGSHGETQYF. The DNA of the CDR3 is TGTGCCAGCAGCTTGACAGGGAGTCATGGAGAGACCCAGTACTTC. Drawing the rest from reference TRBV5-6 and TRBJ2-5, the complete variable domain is DAGVTQSPTHLIKTRGQQVTLRCSPKSGHDTVSWYQQALGQGPQFIFQYYEEEERQRGNFPDRFSGHQFPNYSSELNVNALLLGDSALYLCASSLTGSHGETQYFGPGTRLLVL.

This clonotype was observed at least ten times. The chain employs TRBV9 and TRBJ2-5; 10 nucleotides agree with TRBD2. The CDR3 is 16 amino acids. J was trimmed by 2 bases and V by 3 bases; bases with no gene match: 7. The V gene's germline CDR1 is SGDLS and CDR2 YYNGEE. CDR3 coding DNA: TGTGCCAGCAGCGGATATAGCGGGGGGTTACAAGAGACCCAGTACTTC. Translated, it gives CASSGYSGGLQETQYF.

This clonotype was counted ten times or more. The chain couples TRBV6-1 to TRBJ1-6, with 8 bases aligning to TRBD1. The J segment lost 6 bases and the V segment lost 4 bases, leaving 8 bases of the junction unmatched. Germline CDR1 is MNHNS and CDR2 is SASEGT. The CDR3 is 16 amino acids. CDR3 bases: TGTGCCAGCAGTGGCCCAGGGGGCGGCGGTAATTCACCCCTCCACTTT. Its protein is CASSGPGGGGNSPLHF.

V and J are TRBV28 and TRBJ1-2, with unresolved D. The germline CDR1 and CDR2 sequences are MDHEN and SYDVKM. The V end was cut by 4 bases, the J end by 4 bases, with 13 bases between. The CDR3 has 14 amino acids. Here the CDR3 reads CASSSVGLSYGYTF. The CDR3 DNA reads TGTGCCAGCAGTTCAGTAGGGTTGAGCTATGGCTACACCTTC.

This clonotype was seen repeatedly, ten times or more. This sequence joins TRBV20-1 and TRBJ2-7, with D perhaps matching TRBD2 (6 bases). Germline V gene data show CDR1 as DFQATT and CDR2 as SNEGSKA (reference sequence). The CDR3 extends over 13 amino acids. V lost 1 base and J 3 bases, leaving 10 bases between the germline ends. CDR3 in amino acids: CSARGSSDYEQYF. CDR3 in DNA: TGCAGTGCTAGAGGTTCTAGCGACTACGAGCAGTACTTC.

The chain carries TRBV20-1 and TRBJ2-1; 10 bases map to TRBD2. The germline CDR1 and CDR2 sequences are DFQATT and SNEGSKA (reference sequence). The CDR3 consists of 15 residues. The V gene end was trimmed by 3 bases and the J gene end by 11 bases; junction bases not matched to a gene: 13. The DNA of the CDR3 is TGCAGTGCTAGCCCCGGGACTAGCGAAGTAGCCAAGCAGTTCTTC. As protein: CSASPGTSEVAKQFF.